This T cell receptor beta chain was identified during a study of PD-1 blockade in classical Hodgkin lymphoma. Study results and caveats: Baseline diversity resembling that of newly diagnosed patients was seen in complete responders.

On this clone: The target antigen is unknown.

Germline V gene sequence: CDR1 MNHEY, CDR2 SVGAGI. This CDR3 has 14 amino acids. Trimming removed 2 bases from V and 7 bases from J, with 11 bases in between. Sequencing was performed with immunoSEQ multiplex PCR; in TCRdb, only in-frame clones are kept and a portion is missing. The table shows around 23,000 clones, with 80% to 85% occurring only once. Relapses following autologous stem cell transplantation were seen in all patients, with brentuximab vedotin exposure varying. Thawed PBMCs were the source of CD4+ T cells, purified by magnetic negative selection. This TCR was recovered from a human donor with classical Hodgkin lymphoma. The material sequenced was CD4+ T cells from blood, taken at baseline. The chain uses TRBV6-5 and TRBJ2-2; D is ambiguous. CDR3 nucleotides: TGTGCCAGCAGTTACGGCCCCTCGAACGGGGAGCTGTTTTTT. Translation gives CASSYGPSNGELFF.